Detailed here is one T cell receptor (beta chain). Germline CDR1 and CDR2: SGHDT and YYEEEE. V lost 2 bases to trimming and J lost 3 bases; unmatched junction nucleotides: 4. CDR3 length: 15 amino acids. This entry belongs to a study of blood T cell repertoires in COVID-19. TCRdb keeps only in-frame clones here, not all; method: immunoSEQ multiplex PCR. The data show approximately 100,000 clones, over 70% seen once. The J gene is TRBJ2-2, the V gene TRBV5-6; 7 bases fit TRBD1. The material sequenced was peripheral blood. The receptor comes from a man in his fifties with acute or convalescent COVID-19. CDR3 nucleotides: TGTGCCAGCAGCTTAGGGGGCTTGGACACCGGGGAGCTGTTTTTT. Its protein is CASSLGGLDTGELFF.